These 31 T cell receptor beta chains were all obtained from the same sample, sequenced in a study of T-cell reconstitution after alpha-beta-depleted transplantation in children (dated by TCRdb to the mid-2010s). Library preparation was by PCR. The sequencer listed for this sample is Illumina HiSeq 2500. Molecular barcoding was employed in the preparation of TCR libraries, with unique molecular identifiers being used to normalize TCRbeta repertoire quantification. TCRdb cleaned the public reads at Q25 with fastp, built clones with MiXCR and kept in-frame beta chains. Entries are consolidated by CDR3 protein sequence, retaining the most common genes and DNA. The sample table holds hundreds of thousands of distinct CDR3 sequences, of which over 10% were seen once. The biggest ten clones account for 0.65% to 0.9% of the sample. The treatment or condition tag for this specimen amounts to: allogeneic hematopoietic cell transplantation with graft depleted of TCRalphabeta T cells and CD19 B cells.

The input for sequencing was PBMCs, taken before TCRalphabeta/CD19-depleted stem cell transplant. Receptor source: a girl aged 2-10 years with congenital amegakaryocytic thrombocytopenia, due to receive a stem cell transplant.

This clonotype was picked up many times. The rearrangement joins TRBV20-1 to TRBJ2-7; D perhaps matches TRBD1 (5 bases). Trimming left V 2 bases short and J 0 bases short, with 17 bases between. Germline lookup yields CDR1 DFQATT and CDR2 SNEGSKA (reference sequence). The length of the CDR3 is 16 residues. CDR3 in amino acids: CSARRTIQKSSYEQYF. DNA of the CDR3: TGCAGTGCTAGAAGGACAATTCAAAAAAGCTCCTACGAGCAGTACTTC.

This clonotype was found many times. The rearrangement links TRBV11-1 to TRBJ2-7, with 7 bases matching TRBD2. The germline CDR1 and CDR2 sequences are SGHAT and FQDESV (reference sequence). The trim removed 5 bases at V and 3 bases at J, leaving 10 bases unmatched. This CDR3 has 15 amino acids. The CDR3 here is CASSQLRDYGYEQYF. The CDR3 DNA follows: TGTGCCAGCAGCCAGTTGCGGGACTACGGCTACGAGCAGTACTTC.

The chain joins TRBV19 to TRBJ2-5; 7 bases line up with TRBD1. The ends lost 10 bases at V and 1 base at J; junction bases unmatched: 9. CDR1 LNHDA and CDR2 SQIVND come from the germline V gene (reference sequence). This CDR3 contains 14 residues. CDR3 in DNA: TGTGCCACCCGACCGACAGGGAGCCAAGAGACCCAGTACTTC. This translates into CATRPTGSQETQYF. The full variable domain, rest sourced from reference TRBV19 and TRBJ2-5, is DGGITQSPKYLFRKEGQNVTLSCEQNLNHDAMYWYRQDPGQGLRLIYYSQIVNDFQKGDIAEGYSVSREKKESFPLTVTSAQKNPTAFYLCATRPTGSQETQYFGPGTRLLVL.

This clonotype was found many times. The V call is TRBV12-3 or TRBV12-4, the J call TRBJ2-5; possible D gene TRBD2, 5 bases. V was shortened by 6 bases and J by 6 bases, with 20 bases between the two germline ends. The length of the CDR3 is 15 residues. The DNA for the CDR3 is TGTGCCAGCAGCCCCGTGGGCCTGGGAGTAAAGACCCAGTACTTC. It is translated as CASSPVGLGVKTQYF.

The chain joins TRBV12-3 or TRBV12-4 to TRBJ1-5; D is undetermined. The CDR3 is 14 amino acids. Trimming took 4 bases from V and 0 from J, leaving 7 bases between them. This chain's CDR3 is CASSSDNSNQPQHF. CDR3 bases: TGTGCCAGCAGTTCCGATAATAGCAATCAGCCCCAGCATTTT.

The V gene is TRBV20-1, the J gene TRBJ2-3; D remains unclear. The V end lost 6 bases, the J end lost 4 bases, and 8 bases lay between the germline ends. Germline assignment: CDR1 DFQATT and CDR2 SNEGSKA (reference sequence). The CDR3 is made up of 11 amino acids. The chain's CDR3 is CSAKKPDTQYF. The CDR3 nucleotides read TGCAGTGCCAAGAAACCAGATACGCAGTATTTT.

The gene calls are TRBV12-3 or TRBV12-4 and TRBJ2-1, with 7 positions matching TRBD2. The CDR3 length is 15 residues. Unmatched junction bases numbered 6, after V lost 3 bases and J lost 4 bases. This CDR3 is CASSLTSRIYNEQFF. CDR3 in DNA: TGTGCCAGCAGTTTGACTAGCCGGATTTACAATGAGCAGTTCTTC.

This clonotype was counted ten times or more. This CDR3 is CSASWATEAFF. The CDR3, as DNA: TGCAGTGCTAGCTGGGCTACTGAAGCTTTCTTT. The rearrangement joins TRBV20-1 to TRBJ1-1; the D is unclear. The CDR3 contains 11 residues. Germline V CDR1 and CDR2: DFQATT, SNEGSKA (reference sequence). With 3 bases removed from V and 5 bases from J, the gap between germline ends came to 7 bases.

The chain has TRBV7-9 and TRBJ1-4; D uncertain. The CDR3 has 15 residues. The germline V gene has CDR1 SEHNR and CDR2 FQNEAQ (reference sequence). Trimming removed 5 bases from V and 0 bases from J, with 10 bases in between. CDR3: CASSLQGTTNEKLFF. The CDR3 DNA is TGTGCCAGCAGCCTTCAAGGGACAACTAATGAAAAACTGTTTTTT.

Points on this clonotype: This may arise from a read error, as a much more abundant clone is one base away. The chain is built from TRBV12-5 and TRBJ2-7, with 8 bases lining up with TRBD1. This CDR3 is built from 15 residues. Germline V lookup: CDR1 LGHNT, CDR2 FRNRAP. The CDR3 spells CASGLVLAGGHEHYF. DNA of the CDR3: TGTGCTAGTGGTTTGGTACTGGCAGGGGGCCACGAGCATTACTTC.

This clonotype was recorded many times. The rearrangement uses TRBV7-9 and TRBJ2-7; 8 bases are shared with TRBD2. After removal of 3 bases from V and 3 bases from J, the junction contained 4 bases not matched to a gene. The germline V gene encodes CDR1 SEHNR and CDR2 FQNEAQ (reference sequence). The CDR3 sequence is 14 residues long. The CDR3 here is CASSFTSGGYEQYF. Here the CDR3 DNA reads TGTGCCAGCAGCTTTACTAGCGGCGGCTACGAGCAGTACTTC.

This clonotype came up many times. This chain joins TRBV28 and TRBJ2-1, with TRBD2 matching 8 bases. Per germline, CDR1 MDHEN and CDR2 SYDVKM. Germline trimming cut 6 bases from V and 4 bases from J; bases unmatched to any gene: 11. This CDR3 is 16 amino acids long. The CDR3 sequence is CASRGRAGGSYNEQFF. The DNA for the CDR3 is TGTGCCAGCAGGGGTCGGGCGGGAGGATCATACAATGAGCAGTTCTTC.

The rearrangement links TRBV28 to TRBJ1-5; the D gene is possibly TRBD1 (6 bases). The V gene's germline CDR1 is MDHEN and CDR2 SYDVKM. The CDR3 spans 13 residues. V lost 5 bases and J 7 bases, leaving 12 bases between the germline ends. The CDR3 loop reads CASSPQGKQPQHF. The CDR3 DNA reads TGTGCCAGCAGTCCCCAGGGGAAACAGCCCCAGCATTTT.

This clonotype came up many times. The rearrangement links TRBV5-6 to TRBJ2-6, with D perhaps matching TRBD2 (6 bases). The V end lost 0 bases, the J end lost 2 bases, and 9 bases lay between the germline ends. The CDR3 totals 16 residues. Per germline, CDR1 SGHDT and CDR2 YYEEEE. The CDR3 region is CASSLVGGTGANVLTF. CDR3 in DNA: TGTGCCAGCAGCTTGGTGGGGGGAACTGGGGCCAACGTCCTGACTTTC.

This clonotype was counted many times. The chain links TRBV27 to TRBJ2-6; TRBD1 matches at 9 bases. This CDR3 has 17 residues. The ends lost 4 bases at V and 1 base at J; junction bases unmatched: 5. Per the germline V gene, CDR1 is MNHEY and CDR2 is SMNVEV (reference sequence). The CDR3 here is CASSSYRGRSGANVLTF. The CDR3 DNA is TGTGCCAGCAGTTCTTACAGGGGGCGATCTGGGGCCAACGTCCTGACTTTC.

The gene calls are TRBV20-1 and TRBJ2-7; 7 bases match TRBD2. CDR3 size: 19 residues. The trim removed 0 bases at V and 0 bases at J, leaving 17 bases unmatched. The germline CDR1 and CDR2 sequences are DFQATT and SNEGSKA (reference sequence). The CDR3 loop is CSAREQRRASGTFSYEQYF. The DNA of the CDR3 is TGCAGTGCTAGAGAACAGCGGAGGGCGAGCGGGACTTTCTCCTACGAGCAGTACTTC.

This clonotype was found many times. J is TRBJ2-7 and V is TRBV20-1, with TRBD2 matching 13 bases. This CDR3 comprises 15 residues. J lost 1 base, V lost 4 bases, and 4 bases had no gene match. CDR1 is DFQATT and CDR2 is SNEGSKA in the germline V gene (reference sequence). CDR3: CSATGTSGTSYEQYF. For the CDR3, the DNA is TGCAGTGCTACCGGGACTAGCGGGACTTCCTACGAGCAGTACTTC.

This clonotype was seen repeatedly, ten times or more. The CDR3 bases are TGCAGTGCTAGTGGGCTAGCGGGAACTAACACCGGGGAGCTGTTTTTT. It specifies CSASGLAGTNTGELFF. This chain links TRBV20-1 with TRBJ2-2, with 9 bases matching TRBD2. The trim removed 3 bases at V and 2 bases at J, leaving 7 bases unmatched. The CDR3 is made up of 16 amino acids. The V gene's germline CDR1 is DFQATT and CDR2 SNEGSKA (reference sequence).

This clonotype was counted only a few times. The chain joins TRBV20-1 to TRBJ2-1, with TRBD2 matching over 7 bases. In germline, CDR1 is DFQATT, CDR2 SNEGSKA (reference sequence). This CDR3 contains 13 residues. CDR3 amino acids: CTGQGGSYNEQFF. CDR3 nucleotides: TGCACCGGGCAGGGAGGGTCCTACAATGAGCAGTTCTTC.

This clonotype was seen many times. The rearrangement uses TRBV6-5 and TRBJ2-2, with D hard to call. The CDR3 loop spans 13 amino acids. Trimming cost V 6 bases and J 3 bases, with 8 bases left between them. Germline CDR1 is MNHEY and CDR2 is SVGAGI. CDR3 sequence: CASSYADTGELFF. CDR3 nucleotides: TGTGCCAGCAGCTATGCAGACACCGGGGAGCTGTTTTTT.

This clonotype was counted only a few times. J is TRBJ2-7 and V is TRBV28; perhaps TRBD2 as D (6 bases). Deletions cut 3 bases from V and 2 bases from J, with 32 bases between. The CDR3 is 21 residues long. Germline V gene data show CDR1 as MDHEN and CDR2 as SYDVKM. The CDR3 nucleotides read TGTGCCAGCAGTTTTTTAGTGAGGGGCCTCGGGCCGGGACTTTTGACCTACGAGCAGTACTTC. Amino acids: CASSFLVRGLGPGLLTYEQYF.

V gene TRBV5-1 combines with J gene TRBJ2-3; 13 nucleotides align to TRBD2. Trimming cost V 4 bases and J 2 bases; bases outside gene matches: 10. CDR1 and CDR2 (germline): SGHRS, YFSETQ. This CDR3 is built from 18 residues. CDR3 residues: CASSGTGTSGTFTDTQYF. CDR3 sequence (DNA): TGCGCCAGCAGCGGCACGGGGACTAGCGGGACTTTCACAGATACGCAGTATTTT.

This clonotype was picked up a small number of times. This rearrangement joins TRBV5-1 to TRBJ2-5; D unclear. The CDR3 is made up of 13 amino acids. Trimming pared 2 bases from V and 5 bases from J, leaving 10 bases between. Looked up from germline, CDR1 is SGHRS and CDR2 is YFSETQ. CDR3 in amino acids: CASSFELGETQYF. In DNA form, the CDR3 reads TGCGCCAGCAGCTTCGAGTTGGGGGAGACCCAGTACTTC. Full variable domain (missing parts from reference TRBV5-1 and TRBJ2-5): KAGVTQTPRYLIKTRGQQVTLSCSPISGHRSVSWYQQTPGQGLQFLFEYFSETQRNKGNFPGRFSGRQFSNSRSEMNVSTLELGDSALYLCASSFELGETQYFGPGTRLLVL.

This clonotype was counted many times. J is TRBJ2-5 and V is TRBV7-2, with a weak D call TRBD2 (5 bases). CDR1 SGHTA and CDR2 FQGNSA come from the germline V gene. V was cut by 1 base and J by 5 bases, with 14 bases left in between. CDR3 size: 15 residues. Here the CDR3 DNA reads TGTGCCAGCAGCTTAGTACTAGGTTTTGGGGAGACCCAGTACTTC. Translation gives CASSLVLGFGETQYF.

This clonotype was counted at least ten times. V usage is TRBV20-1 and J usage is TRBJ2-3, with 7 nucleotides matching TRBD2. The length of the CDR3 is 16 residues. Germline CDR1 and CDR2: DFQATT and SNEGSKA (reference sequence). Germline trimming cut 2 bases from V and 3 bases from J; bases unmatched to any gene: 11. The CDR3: CSARISGPAGTDTQYF. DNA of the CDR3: TGCAGTGCTAGAATTAGCGGGCCGGCGGGTACAGATACGCAGTATTTT.

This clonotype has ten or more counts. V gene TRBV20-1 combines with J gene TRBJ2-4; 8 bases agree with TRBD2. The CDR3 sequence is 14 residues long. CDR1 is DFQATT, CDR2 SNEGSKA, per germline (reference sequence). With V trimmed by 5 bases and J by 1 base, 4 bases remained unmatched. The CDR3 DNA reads TGCAGTGCTCGGACTAGCCGGGCCAAAAACATTCAGTACTTC. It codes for CSARTSRAKNIQYF.

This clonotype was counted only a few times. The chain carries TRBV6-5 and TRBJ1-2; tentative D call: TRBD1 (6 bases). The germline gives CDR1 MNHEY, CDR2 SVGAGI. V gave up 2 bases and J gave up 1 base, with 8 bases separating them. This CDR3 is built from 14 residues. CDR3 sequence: CASSYQGRNYGYTF. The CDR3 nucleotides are TGTGCCAGCAGTTACCAGGGGCGTAACTATGGCTACACCTTC.

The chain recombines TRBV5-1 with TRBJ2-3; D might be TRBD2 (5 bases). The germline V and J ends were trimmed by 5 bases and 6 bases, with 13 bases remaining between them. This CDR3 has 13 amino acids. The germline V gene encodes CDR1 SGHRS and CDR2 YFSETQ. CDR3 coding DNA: TGCGCCAGCAGATCCCTGAGGGCCGATACGCAGTATTTT. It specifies CASRSLRADTQYF.

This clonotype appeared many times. CDR3 region: CSARKTGTNSPLHF. The DNA for the CDR3 is TGCAGTGCTAGGAAGACAGGCACTAATTCACCCCTCCACTTT. V gene TRBV20-1 combines with J gene TRBJ1-6; the D gene is possibly TRBD1 (6 bases). CDR1 is DFQATT and CDR2 is SNEGSKA in the germline V gene (reference sequence). Trimming removed 3 bases from V and 6 bases from J, with 12 bases in between. CDR3 length: 14 amino acids.

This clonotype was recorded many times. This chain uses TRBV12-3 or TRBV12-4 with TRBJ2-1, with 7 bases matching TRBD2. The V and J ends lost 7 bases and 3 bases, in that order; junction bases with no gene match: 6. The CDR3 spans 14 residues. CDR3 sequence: CASIPGTNYNEQFF. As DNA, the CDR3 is TGTGCCAGCATCCCCGGGACTAACTACAATGAGCAGTTCTTC.

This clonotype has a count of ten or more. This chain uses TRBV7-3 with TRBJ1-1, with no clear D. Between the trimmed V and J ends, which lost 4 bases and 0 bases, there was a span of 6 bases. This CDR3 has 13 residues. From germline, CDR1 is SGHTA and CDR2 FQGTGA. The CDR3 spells CASSSAMNTEAFF. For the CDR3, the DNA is TGTGCCAGCAGCTCCGCTATGAACACTGAAGCTTTCTTT.